The 20 T cell receptor beta chains in this list originate from one sample, sequenced in a study of patients and donors after allogeneic stem cell transplantation. TCRdb reprocessed the RT-PCR reads via MiXCR and lists one record per CDR3 protein. In the table there are tens of thousands of distinct CDR3 sequences, roughly 52% of which are singletons. The sequencing sample was made of blood, either unsorted or a sorted T cell fraction (not recorded which). These receptors originate from a human donor who was either an allogeneic HSCT recipient or a stem cell or donor lymphocyte infusion donor (not recorded which). It is not recorded whose cells these are; they may come from a transplant donor.

The V call is TRBV7-9, the J call TRBJ1-2; 10 nucleotides agree with TRBD1. Germline V gene data show CDR1 as SEHNR and CDR2 as FQNEAQ (reference sequence). The J segment lost 8 bases and the V segment lost 3 bases, leaving 6 bases of the junction unmatched. CDR3 length: 14 amino acids. The CDR3 DNA reads TGTGCCAGCAGCTTTGTGACAGGGGGCCAGGGCTACACCTTC. As protein: CASSFVTGGQGYTF.

This clonotype was found a few times. The rearrangement joins TRBV28 to TRBJ1-1; D possibly corresponds to TRBD1 (6 bases). Germline assignment: CDR1 MDHEN and CDR2 SYDVKM. The V and J ends lost 3 bases and 1 base respectively, with 9 bases between them. The CDR3 sequence is 14 residues long. The CDR3 spells CASSLRGPNTEAFF. The CDR3 DNA reads as TGTGCCAGCAGTTTGCGGGGGCCGAACACTGAAGCTTTCTTT. Full variable domain (outside the CDR3, taken from reference TRBV28 and TRBJ1-1): DVKVTQSSRYLVKRTGEKVFLECVQDMDHENMFWYRQDPGLGLRLIYFSYDVKMKEKGDIPEGYSVSREKKERFSLILESASTNQTSMYLCASSLRGPNTEAFFGQGTRLTVV.

The chain employs TRBV28 and TRBJ1-5; D is unresolved. Trimming removed 6 bases at V and 1 base at J, with 7 bases between. The CDR3 is 13 amino acids. Germline loops: CDR1 MDHEN, CDR2 SYDVKM. The CDR3 nucleotides are TGTGCCAGCAGCGGACTGAGCAATCAGCCCCAGCATTTT. This translates into CASSGLSNQPQHF.

V is TRBV27 and J is TRBJ2-5, with D unresolved. The ends were cut back, 5 bases at V and 0 bases at J, with 7 bases in the middle. CDR1 is MNHEY and CDR2 is SMNVEV in the germline V gene (reference sequence). The CDR3 spans 13 residues. Written as DNA, the CDR3 is TGTGCCAGCAGTCCGGAGTACCAAGAGACCCAGTACTTC. It specifies CASSPEYQETQYF.

The chain uses TRBV28 and TRBJ2-3, with TRBD2 matching over 10 bases. This CDR3 has 17 residues. Trimming took 3 bases from V and 0 from J; bases not matched to a gene: 6. Germline CDR1 reads MDHEN; CDR2 reads SYDVKM. This chain's CDR3 is CASSFELAGPSTDTQYF. Here the CDR3 DNA reads TGTGCCAGCAGTTTCGAACTAGCGGGACCCAGCACAGATACGCAGTATTTT. The complete variable domain, with remaining parts taken from reference TRBV28 and TRBJ2-3, reads DVKVTQSSRYLVKRTGEKVFLECVQDMDHENMFWYRQDPGLGLRLIYFSYDVKMKEKGDIPEGYSVSREKKERFSLILESASTNQTSMYLCASSFELAGPSTDTQYFGPGTRLTVL.

Details on this clonotype: At one end the junction does not follow the germline gene, possibly because of a read error. The chain carries TRBV5-6 and TRBJ2-5; 8 bases agree with TRBD2. Germline CDR1 reads SGHDT; CDR2 reads YYEEEE. CDR3 length equals 15 residues. In DNA form, the CDR3 reads TGTGCCAGCAGCTGGAAGCTACTAGCGGCAACAACCCCGTACTTC. Protein: CASSWKLLAATTPYF. The whole variable domain, filled in from reference TRBV5-6 and TRBJ2-5, reads DAGVTQSPTHLIKTRGQQVTLRCSPKSGHDTVSWYQQALGQGPQFIFQYYEEEERQRGNFPDRFSGHQFPNYSSELNVNALLLGDSALYLCASSWKLLAATTPYFGPGTRLLVL.

The chain carries TRBV4-1 and TRBJ1-1, with a weak D call TRBD1 (5 bases). The germline V gene encodes CDR1 MGHRA and CDR2 YSYEKL. V dropped 3 bases and J dropped 1 base, with 15 bases sitting between them. This CDR3 has 16 amino acids. The CDR3 DNA sequence: TGCGCCAGCAGCCACCTATTTCGAGACAGGAACACTGAAGCTTTCTTT. Amino acids: CASSHLFRDRNTEAFF.

The chain carries TRBV9 and TRBJ2-1; D is unresolved. V was clipped by 0 bases and J by 12 bases, with 13 bases between them. CDR1 and CDR2 from the germline V gene are SGDLS and YYNGEE. CDR3 size: 13 residues. CDR3 bases: TGTGCCAGCAGCGTAGGGCCGGCCGAGGCGCAGTTCTTC. Residues: CASSVGPAEAQFF. Full variable domain (missing parts from reference TRBV9 and TRBJ2-1): DSGVTQTPKHLITATGQRVTLRCSPRSGDLSVYWYQQSLDQGLQFLIQYYNGEERAKGNILERFSAQQFPDLHSELNLSSLELGDSALYFCASSVGPAEAQFFGPGTRLTVL.

The V and J genes are TRBV2 and TRBJ2-3; D is unresolved. Germline-derived CDR1 and CDR2 are SNHLY and FYNNEI. Deletions cut 6 bases from V and 2 bases from J, with 9 bases between. The CDR3 consists of 13 residues. CDR3 nucleotides: TGTGCCAGCAGCCCCGAGGACACAGATACGCAGTATTTT. Its protein product is CASSPEDTDTQYF.

The chain recombines TRBV29-1 with TRBJ2-7; D remains unclear. The germline V gene has CDR1 SQVTM and CDR2 ANQGSEA. V was cut by 5 bases and J by 2 bases, with 10 bases left in between. This CDR3 has 12 amino acids. The CDR3 DNA reads as TGCAGCGTTATAGTTTGGGCCTACGAGCAGTACTTC. Amino acid sequence: CSVIVWAYEQYF.

The chain carries TRBV5-5 and TRBJ2-4; D gene uncertain. V lost 2 bases, J lost 0 bases, and 6 bases lay in between. CDR1 SGHKS and CDR2 YYEKEE come from the germline V gene (reference sequence). This CDR3 contains 14 residues. Written as DNA, the CDR3 is TGTGCCAGCAGCTTAGTCCTAGCCAAAAACATTCAGTACTTC. It specifies CASSLVLAKNIQYF.

V usage is TRBV6-5 and J usage is TRBJ1-1, with 7 nucleotides matching TRBD1. The V gene end was trimmed by 0 bases and the J gene end by 6 bases; junction bases not matched to a gene: 16. This CDR3 contains 18 residues. Per germline, CDR1 MNHEY and CDR2 SVGAGI. The DNA for the CDR3 is TGTGCCAGCAGTTACTCCTATATAACTGACAGGGTATATCCTGAAGCTTTCTTT. Translation gives CASSYSYITDRVYPEAFF.

The V call is TRBV10-3, the J call TRBJ1-2; 10 positions agree with TRBD1. This CDR3 comprises 14 residues. Trimming cost V 11 bases and J 5 bases; bases outside gene matches: 11. Germline CDR1 and CDR2: ENHRY and SYGVKD. CDR3 residues: CASMGTGVRYGYTF. The CDR3 nucleotides are TGTGCCTCCATGGGGACAGGGGTAAGGTATGGCTACACCTTC.

The V call is TRBV14, the J call TRBJ1-2; D is undetermined. With 3 bases removed from V and 2 bases from J, the gap between germline ends came to 10 bases. This CDR3 comprises 14 residues. Germline loops: CDR1 SGHDN, CDR2 FVKESK. CDR3 bases: TGTGCCAGCAGCCATTTTCTGGGGAACTATGGCTACACCTTC. It codes for CASSHFLGNYGYTF.

The genes are TRBV4-1 and TRBJ1-1, with a tentative D call TRBD1 (5 bases). Trimming pared 3 bases from V and 1 base from J, leaving 6 bases between. The CDR3 length is 13 residues. The germline CDR1 and CDR2 sequences are MGHRA and YSYEKL. This CDR3 reads CASSQGTNTEAFF. The CDR3 region has the DNA TGCGCCAGCAGCCAGGGGACGAACACTGAAGCTTTCTTT.

The chain couples TRBV6-5 to TRBJ1-2, with 7 bases lining up with TRBD1. Germline values: CDR1 MNHEY, CDR2 SVGAGI. V lost 6 bases and J lost 4; bases outside the gene matches: 23. CDR3 size: 19 residues. Here the CDR3 reads CASSPPPIGQAGWGYGYTF. The CDR3, as DNA: TGTGCCAGCAGCCCACCACCGATCGGACAGGCCGGATGGGGCTATGGCTACACCTTC.

This clonotype occurred a few times. The rearrangement links TRBV28 to TRBJ1-6; D possibly corresponds to TRBD1 (6 bases). The CDR3 consists of 15 residues. Trimming took off 6 bases at V and 3 bases at J, with 12 bases between the two ends. Germline V gene sequence: CDR1 MDHEN, CDR2 SYDVKM. The chain's CDR3 is CASSPGTLYNSPLHF. CDR3 bases: TGTGCCAGCAGCCCCGGGACACTCTATAATTCACCCCTCCACTTT. Full variable domain (remainder filled in from reference TRBV28 and TRBJ1-6): DVKVTQSSRYLVKRTGEKVFLECVQDMDHENMFWYRQDPGLGLRLIYFSYDVKMKEKGDIPEGYSVSREKKERFSLILESASTNQTSMYLCASSPGTLYNSPLHFGNGTRLTVT.

This clonotype turned up a few times. The chain is built from TRBV4-1 and TRBJ1-1; D gene unclear. The germline gives CDR1 MGHRA, CDR2 YSYEKL. V lost 3 bases and J lost 1, with 6 bases in between. There are 13 residues in the CDR3. The CDR3 spells CASSQVKNTEAFF. The CDR3 DNA reads TGCGCCAGCAGCCAGGTGAAGAACACTGAAGCTTTCTTT.

This clonotype was seen only a few times. The chain is built from TRBV29-1 and TRBJ1-3; maybe TRBD1 (5 bases). V was trimmed by 4 bases and J by 4 bases, leaving 17 bases between them. The germline gives CDR1 SQVTM, CDR2 ANQGSEA. The CDR3 spans 15 residues. The CDR3 region has the DNA TGCAGCGTTGCCCCTAGGGGTAGGTCGGGAAACACCATATATTTT. Protein product: CSVAPRGRSGNTIYF.

Worth noting for this clonotype: This is likely a read error, given that the CDR3 carries no conserved phenylalanine or tryptophan at its end. J is TRBJ2-3 and V is TRBV9, with a weak D call TRBD1 (6 bases). V gave up 0 bases and J gave up 7 bases, with 18 bases separating them. The CDR3 is made up of 16 amino acids. Germline CDR1 reads SGDLS; CDR2 reads YYNGEE. The CDR3 bases are TGTGCCAGCAGCGTAGCTCAGGGGCCGACGGCGTATACGCAGTATTAT. This codes for CASSVAQGPTAYTQYY.